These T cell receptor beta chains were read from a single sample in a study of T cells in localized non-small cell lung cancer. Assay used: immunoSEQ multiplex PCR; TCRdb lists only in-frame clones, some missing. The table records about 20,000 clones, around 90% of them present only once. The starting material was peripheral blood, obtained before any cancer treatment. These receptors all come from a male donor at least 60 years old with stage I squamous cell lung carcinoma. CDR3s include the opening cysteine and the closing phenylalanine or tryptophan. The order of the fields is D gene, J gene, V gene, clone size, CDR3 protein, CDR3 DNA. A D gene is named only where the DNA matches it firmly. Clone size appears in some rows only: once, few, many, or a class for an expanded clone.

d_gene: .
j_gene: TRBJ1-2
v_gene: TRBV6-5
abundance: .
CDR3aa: CASNPQAARDGYTF
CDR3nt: TGTGCCAGCAATCCCCAAGCGGCTAGGGATGGCTACACCTTC

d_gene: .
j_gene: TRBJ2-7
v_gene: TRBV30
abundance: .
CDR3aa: CAWSVLNGVNEQYF
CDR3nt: TGTGCCTGGAGTGTATTAAATGGGGTCAACGAGCAGTACTTC

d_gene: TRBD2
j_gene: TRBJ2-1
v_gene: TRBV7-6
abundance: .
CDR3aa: CASSLTLAGWVNEQFF
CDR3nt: TGTGCCAGCAGCCTTACTCTAGCGGGGTGGGTCAATGAGCAGTTCTTC

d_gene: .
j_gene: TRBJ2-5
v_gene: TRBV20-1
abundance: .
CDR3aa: CSARSQETQYF
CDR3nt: TGCAGTGCTAGGTCTCAAGAGACCCAGTACTTC

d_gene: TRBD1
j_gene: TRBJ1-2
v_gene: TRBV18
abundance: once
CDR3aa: CASSPPGQHYGYTF
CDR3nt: TGTGCCAGCTCACCACCGGGACAGCACTATGGCTACACCTTC

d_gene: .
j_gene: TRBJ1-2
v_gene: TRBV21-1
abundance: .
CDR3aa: CASSKNDYPGCRGDYGYTF
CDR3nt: TGTGCCAGCAGCAAAAATGATTACCCAGGGTGTCGGGGCGACTATGGCTACACCTTC

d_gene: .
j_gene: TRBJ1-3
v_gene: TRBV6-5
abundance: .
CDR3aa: CASHTGARGTIYF
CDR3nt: TGTGCCAGTCATACGGGGGCTAGGGGCACCATATATTTT

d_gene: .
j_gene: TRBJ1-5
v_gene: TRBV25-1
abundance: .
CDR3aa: CASSVPGNNQPQHF
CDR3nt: TGTGCCAGCAGTGTGCCAGGGAACAATCAGCCCCAGCATTTT

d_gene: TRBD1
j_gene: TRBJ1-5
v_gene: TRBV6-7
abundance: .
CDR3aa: CASSGGTGVFHQPQHF
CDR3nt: TGTGCCAGCAGTGGGGGGACAGGCGTTTTTCATCAGCCCCAGCATTTT

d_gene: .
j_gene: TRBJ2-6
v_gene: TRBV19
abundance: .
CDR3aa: CASSIDRRSSGANVLTF
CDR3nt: TGTGCCAGTAGTATTGACAGGCGGAGCTCTGGGGCCAACGTCCTGACTTTC

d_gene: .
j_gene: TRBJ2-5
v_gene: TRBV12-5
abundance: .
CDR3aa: CASGLPRQGAETQYF
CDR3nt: TGTGCTAGTGGTTTGCCACGCCAGGGTGCGGAGACCCAGTACTTC

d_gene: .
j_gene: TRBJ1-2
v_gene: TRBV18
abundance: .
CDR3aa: CASSPLGAPGSGYTF
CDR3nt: TGTGCCAGCTCACCACTCGGGGCCCCGGGGAGTGGCTACACCTTC

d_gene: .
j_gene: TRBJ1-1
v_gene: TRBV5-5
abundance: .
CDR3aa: CASSWGQGRTEAFF
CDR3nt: TGTGCCAGCAGCTGGGGCCAGGGAAGGACTGAAGCTTTCTTT

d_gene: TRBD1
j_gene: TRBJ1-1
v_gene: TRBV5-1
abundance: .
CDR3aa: CASSGGTGMLNTEAFF
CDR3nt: TGCGCCAGCAGCGGAGGGACAGGGATGTTGAACACTGAAGCTTTCTTT

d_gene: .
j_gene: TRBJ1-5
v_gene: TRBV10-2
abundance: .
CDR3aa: CASSESTGEDQPQHF
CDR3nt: TGCGCCAGCAGTGAGTCGACGGGGGAGGATCAGCCCCAGCATTTT

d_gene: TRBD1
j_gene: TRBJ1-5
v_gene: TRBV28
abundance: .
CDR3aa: CASSLVAGGRNQPQHF
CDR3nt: TGTGCCAGCAGTTTGGTCGCAGGGGGTCGAAATCAGCCCCAGCATTTT

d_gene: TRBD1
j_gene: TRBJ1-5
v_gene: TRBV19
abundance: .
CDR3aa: CASRWTGTYQPQHF
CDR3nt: TGTGCCAGTAGATGGACAGGGACCTATCAGCCCCAGCATTTT

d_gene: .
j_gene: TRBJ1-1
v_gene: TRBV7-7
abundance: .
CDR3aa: CASSSSGTTEAFF
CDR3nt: TGTGCCAGCAGCTCTTCAGGGACCACTGAAGCTTTCTTT

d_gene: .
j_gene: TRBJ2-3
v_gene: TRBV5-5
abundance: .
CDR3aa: CASSLWSSPTDTQYF
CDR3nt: TGTGCCAGCAGCTTGTGGAGCTCCCCCACAGATACGCAGTATTTT

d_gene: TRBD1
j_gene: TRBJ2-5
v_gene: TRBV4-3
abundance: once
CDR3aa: CASSQNRGQGETQYF
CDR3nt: TGCGCCAGCAGCCAAAACAGGGGGCAAGGAGAGACCCAGTACTTC

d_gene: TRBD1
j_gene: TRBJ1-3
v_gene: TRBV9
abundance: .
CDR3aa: CASNAGGSGNTIYF
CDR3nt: TGTGCCAGCAACGCAGGGGGCTCCGGAAACACCATATATTTT

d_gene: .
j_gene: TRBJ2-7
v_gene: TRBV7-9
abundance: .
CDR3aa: CASSLKLGPTYEQYF
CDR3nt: TGTGCCAGCAGCTTAAAACTTGGGCCAACCTACGAGCAGTACTTC

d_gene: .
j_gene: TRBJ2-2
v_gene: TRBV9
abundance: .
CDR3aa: CASSVEAGGGATGELFF
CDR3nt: TGTGCCAGCAGCGTAGAGGCTGGGGGGGGCGCGACTGGGGAGCTGTTTTTT

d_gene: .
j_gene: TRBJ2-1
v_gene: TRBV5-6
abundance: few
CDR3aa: CASKGRRDEQFF
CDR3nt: TGTGCCAGCAAAGGACGTCGAGATGAGCAGTTCTTC

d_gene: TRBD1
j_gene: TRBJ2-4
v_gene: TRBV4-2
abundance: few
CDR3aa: CASSQPPGQGNIQYF
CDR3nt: TGTGCCAGCAGCCAACCCCCCGGACAGGGAAACATTCAGTACTTC

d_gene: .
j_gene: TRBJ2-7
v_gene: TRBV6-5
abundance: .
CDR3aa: CASSYHGQGTYEQYF
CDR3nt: TGTGCCAGCAGTTACCACGGGCAGGGTACCTACGAGCAGTACTTC

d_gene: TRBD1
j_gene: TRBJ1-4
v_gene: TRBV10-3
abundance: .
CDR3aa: CAMSAGQNNEKLFF
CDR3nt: TGTGCCATGAGTGCGGGACAGAATAATGAAAAACTGTTTTTT

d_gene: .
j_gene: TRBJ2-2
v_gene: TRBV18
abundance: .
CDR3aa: CASSQLTGNTGELFF
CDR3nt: TGTGCCAGCTCACAACTGACAGGGAACACCGGGGAGCTGTTTTTT

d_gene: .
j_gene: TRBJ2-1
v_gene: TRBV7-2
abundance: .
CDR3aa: CASSFTGSSYNEQFF
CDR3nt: TGTGCCAGCAGCTTTACAGGGAGCTCCTACAATGAGCAGTTCTTC